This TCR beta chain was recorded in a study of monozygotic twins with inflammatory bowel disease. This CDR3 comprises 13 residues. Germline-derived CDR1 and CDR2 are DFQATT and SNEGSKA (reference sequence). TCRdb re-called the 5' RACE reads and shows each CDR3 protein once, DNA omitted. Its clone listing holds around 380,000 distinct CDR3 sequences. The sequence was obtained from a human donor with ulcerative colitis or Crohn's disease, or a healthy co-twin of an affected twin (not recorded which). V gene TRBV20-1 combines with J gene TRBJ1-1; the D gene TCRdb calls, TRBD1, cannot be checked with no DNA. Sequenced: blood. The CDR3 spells CSANPDGNTEAFF.